This is a list of T cell receptor beta chains from one sample in a study of blood T cell repertoires in COVID-19. Here immunoSEQ multiplex PCR was the method, and the copy in TCRdb shows in-frame clones only, minus some. This sample has roughly 250,000 clones, with around nine tenths found just once. What was sequenced was peripheral blood. Receptor source: a middle-aged man who had recovered from COVID-19. CDR3s include the opening cysteine and the closing phenylalanine or tryptophan. The D gene is left open where the match is weak. Clone size appears in some rows only: once, few, many, or a class for an expanded clone.

V gene: TRBV5-1
D gene: -
clone size: -
J gene: TRBJ2-1
CDR3 protein: CASSLGLYNEQFF
CDR3 DNA: TGCGCCAGCAGCTTGGGGCTTTACAATGAGCAGTTCTTC

V gene: TRBV6-5
D gene: -
clone size: -
J gene: TRBJ2-5
CDR3 protein: CASSYGWATQETQYF
CDR3 DNA: TGTGCCAGCAGTTACGGGTGGGCCACCCAAGAGACCCAGTACTTC

V gene: TRBV19
D gene: -
clone size: -
J gene: TRBJ1-2
CDR3 protein: CASSSPGGSNYGYTF
CDR3 DNA: TGTGCCAGCTCTTCCCCCGGGGGGTCCAACTATGGCTACACCTTC

V gene: TRBV3-1/TRBV3-2
D gene: TRBD2
clone size: -
J gene: TRBJ2-7
CDR3 protein: CASRGGGASLVEQYF
CDR3 DNA: TGTGCCAGCCGGGGCGGGGGGGCAAGTCTGGTCGAGCAGTACTTC

V gene: TRBV2
D gene: TRBD2
clone size: few
J gene: TRBJ2-1
CDR3 protein: CASSVLAGVFDEQFF
CDR3 DNA: TGTGCCAGCAGTGTACTAGCGGGAGTGTTCGATGAGCAGTTCTTC

V gene: TRBV27
D gene: -
clone size: -
J gene: TRBJ2-7
CDR3 protein: CASSLGRTYEQYF
CDR3 DNA: TGTGCCAGCAGTTTAGGGCGCACCTACGAGCAGTACTTC

V gene: TRBV6-5
D gene: -
clone size: -
J gene: TRBJ1-6
CDR3 protein: CASSYEGFNSPLHF
CDR3 DNA: TGTGCCAGCAGTTATGAGGGTTTTAATTCACCCCTCCACTTT

V gene: TRBV18
D gene: -
clone size: -
J gene: TRBJ2-7
CDR3 protein: CASSGGETYSYEQYF
CDR3 DNA: TGTGCCAGCTCCGGAGGGGAGACCTACTCCTACGAGCAGTACTTC

V gene: TRBV5-1
D gene: TRBD2
clone size: -
J gene: TRBJ2-1
CDR3 protein: CASSAAVAGRSNEQFF
CDR3 DNA: TGCGCCAGCAGCGCAGCTGTAGCGGGAAGGTCGAATGAGCAGTTCTTC

V gene: TRBV12-5
D gene: -
clone size: -
J gene: TRBJ1-3
CDR3 protein: CASGRPQGSGNTIYF
CDR3 DNA: TGTGCTAGTGGTAGACCCCAGGGTTCTGGAAACACCATATATTTT

V gene: TRBV5-4
D gene: -
clone size: -
J gene: TRBJ2-3
CDR3 protein: CASSLGQETQYF
CDR3 DNA: TGTGCCAGCAGCTTGGGACAGGAGACGCAGTATTTT

V gene: TRBV19
D gene: TRBD2
clone size: -
J gene: TRBJ2-2
CDR3 protein: CASSTGLAANTGELFF
CDR3 DNA: TGTGCCAGTAGTACCGGACTAGCGGCGAACACCGGGGAGCTGTTTTTT

V gene: TRBV5-8
D gene: TRBD1
clone size: -
J gene: TRBJ2-7
CDR3 protein: CASSPGQGFHYEQYF
CDR3 DNA: TGTGCCAGCAGCCCCGGACAGGGGTTTCACTACGAGCAGTACTTC

V gene: TRBV2
D gene: -
clone size: -
J gene: TRBJ1-1
CDR3 protein: CASTTRQGAFF
CDR3 DNA: TGTGCCAGCACAACGCGCCAGGGGGCTTTCTTT

V gene: TRBV7-2
D gene: -
clone size: -
J gene: TRBJ2-5
CDR3 protein: CASSPRLRGEETQYF
CDR3 DNA: TGTGCCAGCAGCCCTCGCCTTAGGGGCGAAGAGACCCAGTACTTC

V gene: TRBV7-9
D gene: TRBD2
clone size: -
J gene: TRBJ2-7
CDR3 protein: CASSGPLAGLSSYEQYF
CDR3 DNA: TGTGCCAGCAGCGGTCCGCTAGCGGGGCTCTCTTCCTACGAGCAGTACTTC

V gene: TRBV6-2/TRBV6-3
D gene: -
clone size: -
J gene: TRBJ2-7
CDR3 protein: CASSFVAGRQYF
CDR3 DNA: TGTGCCAGCAGTTTTGTGGCGGGCCGGCAGTACTTC

V gene: TRBV6-5
D gene: -
clone size: -
J gene: TRBJ2-5
CDR3 protein: CASSLTGRVRETQYF
CDR3 DNA: TGTGCCAGCAGTTTAACGGGCAGGGTCAGAGAGACCCAGTACTTC

V gene: TRBV4-3
D gene: -
clone size: -
J gene: TRBJ2-2
CDR3 protein: CASSAGITGELFF
CDR3 DNA: TGCGCCAGCAGCGCAGGGATTACCGGGGAGCTGTTTTTT

V gene: TRBV6-1
D gene: TRBD1
clone size: -
J gene: TRBJ2-1
CDR3 protein: CASSEDRGRYNEQFF
CDR3 DNA: TGTGCCAGCAGTGAAGACAGGGGCCGCTACAATGAGCAGTTCTTC

V gene: TRBV2
D gene: TRBD2
clone size: -
J gene: TRBJ2-7
CDR3 protein: CASSLSGGPYEQYF
CDR3 DNA: TGTGCCAGCAGCCTCAGCGGGGGTCCCTACGAGCAGTACTTC

V gene: TRBV7-9
D gene: TRBD1
clone size: -
J gene: TRBJ1-6
CDR3 protein: CASSPRGTGADSPLHF
CDR3 DNA: TGTGCCAGCAGCCCTCGGGGGACAGGGGCTGACTCACCCCTCCACTTT

V gene: TRBV11-2
D gene: TRBD1
clone size: -
J gene: TRBJ2-3
CDR3 protein: CASSLDRVVNTQYF
CDR3 DNA: TGTGCCAGCAGCTTGGACAGGGTGGTCAATACGCAGTATTTT

V gene: TRBV5-1
D gene: TRBD1
clone size: -
J gene: TRBJ2-7
CDR3 protein: CASSSPGQGLTQAYEQYF
CDR3 DNA: TGCGCCAGCAGCTCGCCGGGACAGGGGTTAACTCAAGCCTACGAGCAGTACTTC

V gene: TRBV5-4
D gene: -
clone size: -
J gene: TRBJ1-2
CDR3 protein: CASNLGGGSYGYTF
CDR3 DNA: TGTGCCAGCAACTTAGGGGGGGGGAGCTATGGCTACACCTTC